The T cell receptor beta chain described here comes from a study of cytomegalovirus exposure and HLA in healthy donors. Notes on the study in general: Under in vitro conditions, a few CMV-associated chains were confirmed as specific for CMV antigens. The classifier reportedly diagnosed cytomegalovirus status with high specificity and sensitivity.

This PCR relied on a set of 60 Vbeta primers and 13 Jbeta primers. In the source study's methods: In a later analysis, the count reached some 73 million unique TCR beta chains, with about 10 million shared. The method was immunoSEQ multiplex PCR; TCRdb's version includes in-frame clones alone and lacks a portion of them. The DNA gave D and trimming, while V, J and clone size come from that table. There are around 180,000 clones in the sample; around 83% occur only once, and 0.9% to 1.2% lies in the top ten. The length of the CDR3 is 11 residues. The V segment lost 4 bases and the J segment 4 bases; nucleotides outside the gene matches: 1. The germline V gene has CDR1 SQVTM and CDR2 ANQGSEA. This clone was seen just once. Its antigen is not identified. Each donor's status was that of a healthy bone marrow donor.

Sequenced input: PBMCs. The chain carries TRBV29-1 and TRBJ2-7, with 7 positions matching TRBD1. The clonotype comes from a middle-aged woman in good health and CMV-seronegative. Written as DNA, the CDR3 is TGCAGCGTTGTCAGGGGGTACGAGCAGTACTTC. Encoded protein: CSVVRGYEQYF.